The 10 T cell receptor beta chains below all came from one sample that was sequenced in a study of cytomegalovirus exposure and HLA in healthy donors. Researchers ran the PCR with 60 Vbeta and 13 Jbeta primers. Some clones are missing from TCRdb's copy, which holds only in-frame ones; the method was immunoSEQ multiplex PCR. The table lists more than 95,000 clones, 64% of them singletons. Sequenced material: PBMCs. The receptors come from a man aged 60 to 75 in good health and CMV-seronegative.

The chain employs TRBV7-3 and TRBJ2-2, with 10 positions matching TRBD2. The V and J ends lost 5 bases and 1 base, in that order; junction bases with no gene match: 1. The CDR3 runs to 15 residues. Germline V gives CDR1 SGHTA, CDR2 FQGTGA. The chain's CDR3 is CASSRTSGNTGELFF. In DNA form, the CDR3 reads TGTGCCAGCAGCCGGACTAGCGGGAACACCGGGGAGCTGTTTTTT.

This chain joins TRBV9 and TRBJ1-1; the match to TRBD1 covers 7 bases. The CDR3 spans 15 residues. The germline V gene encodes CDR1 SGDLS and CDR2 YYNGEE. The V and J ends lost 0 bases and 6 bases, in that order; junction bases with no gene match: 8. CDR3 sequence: CASSVVQGVTAEAFF. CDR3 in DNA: TGTGCCAGCAGCGTAGTCCAGGGGGTAACAGCTGAAGCTTTCTTT.

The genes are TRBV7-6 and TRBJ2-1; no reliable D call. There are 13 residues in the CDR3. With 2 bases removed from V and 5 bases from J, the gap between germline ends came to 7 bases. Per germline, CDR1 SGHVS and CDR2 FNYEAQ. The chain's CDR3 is CASSLNSNNEQFF. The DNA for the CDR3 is TGTGCCAGCAGCTTAAATTCTAACAATGAGCAGTTCTTC. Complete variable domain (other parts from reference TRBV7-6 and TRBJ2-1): GAGVSQSPRYKVTKRGQDVALRCDPISGHVSLYWYRQALGQGPEFLTYFNYEAQQDKSGLPNDRFSAERPEGSISTLTIQRTEQRDSAMYRCASSLNSNNEQFFGPGTRLTVL.

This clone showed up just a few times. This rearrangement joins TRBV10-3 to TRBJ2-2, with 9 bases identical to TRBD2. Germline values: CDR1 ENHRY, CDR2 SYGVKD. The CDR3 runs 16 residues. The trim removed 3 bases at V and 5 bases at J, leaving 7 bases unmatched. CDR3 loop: CAISDVRRGGTGELFF. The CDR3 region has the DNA TGTGCCATCAGTGATGTTCGGCGGGGGGGTACCGGGGAGCTGTTTTTT.

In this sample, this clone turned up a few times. CDR3 in amino acids: CASSLGSSGGAEQFF. In DNA, the CDR3 is TGTGCCAGCAGCTTAGGGTCTAGCGGGGGTGCTGAGCAGTTCTTC. The chain combines TRBV7-8 with TRBJ2-1; 10 positions agree with TRBD2. V was clipped by 1 base and J by 9 bases; unmatched bases: 6. CDR1 is SGHVS, CDR2 FQNEAQ, per germline. CDR3 length equals 15 residues.

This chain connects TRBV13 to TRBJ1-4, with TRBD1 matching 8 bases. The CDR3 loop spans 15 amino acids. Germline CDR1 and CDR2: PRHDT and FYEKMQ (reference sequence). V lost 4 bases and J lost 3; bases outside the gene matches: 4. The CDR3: CASSSGQGPNEKLFF. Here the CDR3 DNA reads TGTGCCAGCAGCTCCGGACAGGGACCTAATGAAAAACTGTTTTTT.

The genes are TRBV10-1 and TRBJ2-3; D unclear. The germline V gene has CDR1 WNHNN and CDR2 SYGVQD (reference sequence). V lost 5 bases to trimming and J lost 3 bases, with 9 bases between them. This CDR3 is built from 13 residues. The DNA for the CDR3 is TGCGCCAGCAGTTTCACTGGTACAGATACGCAGTATTTT. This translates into CASSFTGTDTQYF.

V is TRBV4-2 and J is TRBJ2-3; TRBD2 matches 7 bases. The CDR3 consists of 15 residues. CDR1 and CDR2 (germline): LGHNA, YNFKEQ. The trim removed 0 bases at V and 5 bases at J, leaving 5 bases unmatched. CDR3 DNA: TGTGCCAGCAGCCAAGAAAACCCTAGCGGAGATACGCAGTATTTT. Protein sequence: CASSQENPSGDTQYF.

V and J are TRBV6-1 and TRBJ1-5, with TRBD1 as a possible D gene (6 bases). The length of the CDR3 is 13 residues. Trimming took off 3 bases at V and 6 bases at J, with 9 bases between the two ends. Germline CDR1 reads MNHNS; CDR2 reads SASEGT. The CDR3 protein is CASSDRGGQPQHF. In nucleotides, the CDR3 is TGTGCCAGCAGTGACAGGGGTGGTCAGCCCCAGCATTTT.

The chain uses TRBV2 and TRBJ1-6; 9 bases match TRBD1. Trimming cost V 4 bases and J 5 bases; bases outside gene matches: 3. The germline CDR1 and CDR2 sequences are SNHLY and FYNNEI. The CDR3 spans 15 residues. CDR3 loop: CASSVGTGNNSPLHF. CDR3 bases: TGTGCCAGCAGTGTTGGGACAGGGAATAATTCACCCCTCCACTTT.